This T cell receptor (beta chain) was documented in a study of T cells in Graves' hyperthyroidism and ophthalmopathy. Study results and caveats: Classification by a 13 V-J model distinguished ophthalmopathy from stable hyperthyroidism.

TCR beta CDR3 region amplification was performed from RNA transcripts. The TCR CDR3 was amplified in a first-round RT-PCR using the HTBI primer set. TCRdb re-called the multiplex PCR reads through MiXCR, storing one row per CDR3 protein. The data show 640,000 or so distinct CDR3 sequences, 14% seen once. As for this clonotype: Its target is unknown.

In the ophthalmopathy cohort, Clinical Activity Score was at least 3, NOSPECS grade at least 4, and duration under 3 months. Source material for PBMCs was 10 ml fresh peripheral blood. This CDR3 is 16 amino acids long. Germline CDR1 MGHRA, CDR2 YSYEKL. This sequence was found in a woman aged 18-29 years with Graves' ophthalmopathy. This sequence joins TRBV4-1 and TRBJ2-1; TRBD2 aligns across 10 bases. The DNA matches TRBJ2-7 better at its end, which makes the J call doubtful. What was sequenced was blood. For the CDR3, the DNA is TGCGCCAGCAGCCAAGAGGGACTAGCGAGAGTCAATGAGCAGTACTTC. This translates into CASSQEGLARVNEQYF.